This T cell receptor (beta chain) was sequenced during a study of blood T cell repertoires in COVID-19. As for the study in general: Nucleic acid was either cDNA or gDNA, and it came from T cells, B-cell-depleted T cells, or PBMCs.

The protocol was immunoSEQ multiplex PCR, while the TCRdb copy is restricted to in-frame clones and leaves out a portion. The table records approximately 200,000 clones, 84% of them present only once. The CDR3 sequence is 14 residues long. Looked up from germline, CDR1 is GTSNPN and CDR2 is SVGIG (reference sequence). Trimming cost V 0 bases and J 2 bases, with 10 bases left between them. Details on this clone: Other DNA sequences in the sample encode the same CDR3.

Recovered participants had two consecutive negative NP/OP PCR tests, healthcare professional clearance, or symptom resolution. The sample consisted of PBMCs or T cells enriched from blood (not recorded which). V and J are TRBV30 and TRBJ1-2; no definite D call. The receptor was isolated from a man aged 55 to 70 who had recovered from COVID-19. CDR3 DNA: TGTGCCTGGAGTGTACTAGGACGGAACTATGGCTACACCTTC. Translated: CAWSVLGRNYGYTF.